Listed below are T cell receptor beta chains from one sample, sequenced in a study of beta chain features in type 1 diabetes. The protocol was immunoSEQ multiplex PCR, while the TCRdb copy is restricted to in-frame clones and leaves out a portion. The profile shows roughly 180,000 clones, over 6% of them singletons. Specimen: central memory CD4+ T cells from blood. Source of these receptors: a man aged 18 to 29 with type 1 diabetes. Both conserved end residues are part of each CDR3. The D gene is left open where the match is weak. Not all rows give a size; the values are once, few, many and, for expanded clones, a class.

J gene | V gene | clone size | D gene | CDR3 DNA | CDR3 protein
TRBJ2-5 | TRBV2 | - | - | TGTGCCAGCAGAGATGAGGGAGAGACCCAGTACTTC | CASRDEGETQYF
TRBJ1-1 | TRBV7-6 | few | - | TGTGCCAGCAGCCCCGATGGGGCAGGGTTGGGCACTGAAGCTTTCTTT | CASSPDGAGLGTEAFF
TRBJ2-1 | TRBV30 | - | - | TGTGCCTGGAGTCCACAGTCCTACAATGAGCAGTTCTTC | CAWSPQSYNEQFF
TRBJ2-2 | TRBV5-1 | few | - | TGCGCCAGCAGCTCCTCGGCCGGGGAACCCGGGGAGCTGTTTTTT | CASSSSAGEPGELFF
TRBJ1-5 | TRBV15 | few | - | TGTGCCACCAGCAGAGATAGGAGGACAATAGGGGGCCAGCATTTT | CATSRDRRTIGGQHF
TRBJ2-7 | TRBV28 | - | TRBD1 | TGTGCCAGCAGCTCCGGGACAGGGACTTACGAGCAGTACTTC | CASSSGTGTYEQYF
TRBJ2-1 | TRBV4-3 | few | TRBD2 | TGCGCCAGCAGCCTCGCCGGGACTAGCGGAGTAAATGAGCAGTTCTTC | CASSLAGTSGVNEQFF
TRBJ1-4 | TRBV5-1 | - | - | TGCGCCAGCAGTTCGAACCTAGGGGCTGAAAAACTGTTTTTT | CASSSNLGAEKLFF
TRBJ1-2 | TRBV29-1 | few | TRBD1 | TGCAGCGTTGTCGGCAGGGGGCGCAGCTATGGCTACACCTTC | CSVVGRGRSYGYTF
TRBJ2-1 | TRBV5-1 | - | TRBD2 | TGCGCCAGCAGCGTGAACCCTAGCGGAAGCTCCTACAATGAGCAGTTCTTC | CASSVNPSGSSYNEQFF
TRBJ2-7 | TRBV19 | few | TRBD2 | TGTGCCAGTAGTAAAGGACTAGCGGGAAACGAGCAGTACTTC | CASSKGLAGNEQYF
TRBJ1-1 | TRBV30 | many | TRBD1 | TGTGCCTGGAGTTTGGTACAGGGGACGAACACTGAAGCTTTCTTT | CAWSLVQGTNTEAFF
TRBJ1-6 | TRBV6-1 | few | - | TGTGCCAGCAGTGATCTCCAGGGTTCACCCCTCCACTTT | CASSDLQGSPLHF
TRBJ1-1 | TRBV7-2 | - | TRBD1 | TGTGCCAGCAGCTTTCCCCCAGGGGGCACTGAAGCTTTCTTT | CASSFPPGGTEAFF
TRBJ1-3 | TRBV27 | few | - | TGTGCCAGCAGTCTACTAGGTTCAGGAAACACCATATATTTT | CASSLLGSGNTIYF
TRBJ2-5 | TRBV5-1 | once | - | TGCGCCAGCAGCCCCTCCCTAGCTCTTTCAGTCGAGACCCAGTACTTC | CASSPSLALSVETQYF
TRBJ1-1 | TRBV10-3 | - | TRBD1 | TGTGCCATCAGTGAGAGGGCAGGGGGCTCAGTGACTGAAGCTTTCTTT | CAISERAGGSVTEAFF